This T cell receptor (beta chain) originates from a study of ipilimumab plus nivolumab after autologous stem cell transplantation. The wider study: Both relapsed and primary refractory DLBCL were included.

Concerning this clone itself: The target antigen is unknown.

This CDR3 is built from 13 residues. The germline V gene encodes CDR1 SNHLY and CDR2 FYNNEI. V was pared by 11 bases and J by 7 bases, with 7 bases of the junction left unmatched. Starting 14 to 28 days after autologous transplant, ipilimumab 1 mg/kg was given. Patients received nivolumab 3 mg/kg at weeks 1, 4, 7, 10, then fortnightly to week 26. Whole-study findings and limits: The authors say TCR, Treg and microbiome findings warrant further study.

Data came from immunoSEQ multiplex PCR; TCRdb stores just in-frame clones and leaves some out. The sample lists more than 20,000 clones, about three quarters seen once, with more than 15% in the top ten. This chain links TRBV2 with TRBJ2-1; 11 nucleotides match TRBD1. This material consisted of PBMCs, taken in a trial of ipilimumab plus nivolumab as post-transplant consolidation. This clonotype originated in a male donor with diffuse large B-cell lymphoma. CDR3 amino acids: CAPGTGGRNEQFF. The CDR3 DNA is TGTGCCCCCGGGACAGGGGGACGGAATGAGCAGTTCTTC.